What follows are 28 T cell receptor beta chains derived from one specimen sequenced in a study of Graves' ophthalmopathy and Graves' hyperthyroidism. CDR3 regions of TCR beta were amplified from RNA transcripts. RT-PCR with HTBI primers came first, then second-round multiplex PCR. One entry per CDR3 protein results from TCRdb running MiXCR on the multiplex PCR reads. The profile covers approximately 480,000 distinct CDR3 sequences, with 14% appearing a single time and 9.8% taken by the ten largest. The sample comprised blood. Every receptor here comes from a woman aged 25 to 45 with Graves' ophthalmopathy.

Points on this clonotype: A much bigger clone sits one base away, suggesting this may be a read error. The CDR3 does not end in the conserved phenylalanine or tryptophan, so this is likely a read error. The chain links TRBV12-3 or TRBV12-4 to TRBJ1-3; possibly TRBD1 for D (5 bases). The CDR3 has 13 amino acids. Trimming stripped 6 bases from V and 4 bases from J, with 10 bases between. The CDR3, as DNA: TGTGCCAGCAGGCCAGGGAGGGGAAACACCATATATTTG. It codes for CASRPGRGNTIYL.

The chain has TRBV28 and TRBJ1-1; D uncertain. Germline-derived CDR1 and CDR2 are MDHEN and SYDVKM. The ends were cut back, 9 bases at V and 1 base at J, with 12 bases in the middle. There are 13 residues in the CDR3. The CDR3 here is CASISLGNTEAFF. The DNA for the CDR3 is TGTGCCAGTATCAGTTTGGGGAACACTGAAGCTTTCTTT. Variable domain in full (rest from reference TRBV28 and TRBJ1-1): DVKVTQSSRYLVKRTGEKVFLECVQDMDHENMFWYRQDPGLGLRLIYFSYDVKMKEKGDIPEGYSVSREKKERFSLILESASTNQTSMYLCASISLGNTEAFFGQGTRLTVV.

Many counts were recorded for this clonotype. The CDR3 sequence: CASSSGTGAPSYNSPLHF. CDR3 DNA: TGTGCCAGCAGCTCCGGGACAGGGGCGCCCTCCTATAATTCACCCCTCCACTTT. The chain joins TRBV6-1 to TRBJ1-6; 10 bases are shared with TRBD1. V was pared by 6 bases and J by 0 bases, with 8 bases of the junction left unmatched. From germline, CDR1 is MNHNS and CDR2 SASEGT. The CDR3 covers 18 residues.

This clonotype has at least ten counts. The chain has TRBV6-5 and TRBJ2-7; D remains unclear. V was clipped by 0 bases and J by 2 bases, with 8 bases between them. The CDR3 consists of 14 residues. CDR1 is MNHEY, CDR2 SVGAGI, per germline. The CDR3 is CASSYSDGPYEQYF. The CDR3 nucleotides are TGTGCCAGCAGTTACTCGGACGGACCCTACGAGCAGTACTTC.

This clonotype was counted ten times or more. V is TRBV2 and J is TRBJ1-2; tentative D call: TRBD1 (6 bases). Germline CDR1 reads SNHLY; CDR2 reads FYNNEI. The CDR3 runs to 12 residues. Trimming stripped 5 bases from V and 4 bases from J, with 8 bases between. CDR3 residues: CASSTGFYGYTF. CDR3 in DNA: TGTGCCAGCAGTACAGGGTTCTATGGCTACACCTTC.

This clonotype was counted at least ten times. The chain uses TRBV5-6 and TRBJ1-5; 11 bases agree with TRBD1. The CDR3 extends over 16 amino acids. Germline-derived CDR1 and CDR2 are SGHDT and YYEEEE. V was clipped by 1 base and J by 4 bases; unmatched bases: 4. CDR3 amino acids: CASSLYGQGANQPQHF. CDR3 DNA sequence: TGTGCCAGCAGCTTGTACGGACAGGGGGCGAATCAGCCCCAGCATTTT.

Remarks on this clonotype: One junction end does not reproduce the germline sequence, and a read error may be involved. This rearrangement joins TRBV5-1 to TRBJ2-5, with D unresolved. Looked up from germline, CDR1 is SGHRS and CDR2 is YFSETQ. The CDR3 covers 14 residues. This CDR3 is CACSCGPYQETQYF. The CDR3, as DNA: TGCGCCTGCAGCTGTGGACCGTACCAAGAGACCCAGTACTTC.

Many counts were recorded for this clonotype. This chain joins TRBV27 and TRBJ1-1; 7 bases are a match to TRBD1. V shed 6 bases, J shed 4 bases, and the junction held 5 bases outside the gene matches. The germline CDR1 and CDR2 sequences are MNHEY and SMNVEV (reference sequence). The CDR3 is 13 amino acids. The CDR3, as DNA: TGTGCCAGCAGACCCGGGACAGTCACTGAAGCTTTCTTT. This translates into CASRPGTVTEAFF.

The chain joins TRBV29-1 to TRBJ2-7, with D possibly matching TRBD1 (5 bases). The CDR3 is 13 residues long. CDR1 SQVTM and CDR2 ANQGSEA come from the germline V gene. Trimming took off 6 bases at V and 3 bases at J, with 15 bases between the two ends. CDR3 nucleotide sequence: TGCAGCGTAGGACATAGCCCGGTCTACGAGCAGTACTTC. This translates into CSVGHSPVYEQYF.

This clonotype was observed a few times. The chain couples TRBV6-1 to TRBJ1-1; D call uncertain. This CDR3 contains 15 residues. Trimming shortened V by 7 bases and J by 5 bases, and 20 bases separated the two germline ends. In germline, CDR1 is MNHNS, CDR2 SASEGT. The CDR3 region is CASNPWEGWTTEAFF. The CDR3 DNA reads as TGTGCCAGCAACCCCTGGGAGGGTTGGACGACTGAAGCTTTCTTT.

This clonotype was recorded at least ten times. The chain combines TRBV6-1 with TRBJ2-7, with 8 bases identical to TRBD1. This CDR3 region has 16 residues. Looked up from germline, CDR1 is MNHNS and CDR2 is SASEGT. J was trimmed by 2 bases and V by 5 bases; bases with no gene match: 11. The DNA for the CDR3 is TGTGCCAGCAGTCCACAGGGGACAGGCCCACCCTACGAGCAGTACTTC. It is translated as CASSPQGTGPPYEQYF.

Regarding this clonotype: Given a much more abundant clone one base away, this may be a read error. J is TRBJ1-1 and V is TRBV7-6; D is perhaps TRBD1 (5 bases). V lost 4 bases and J lost 11, with 11 bases in between. The V gene's germline CDR1 is SGHVS and CDR2 FNYEAQ. The CDR3 has 11 amino acids. In DNA, the CDR3 is TGTGCCAGCAGCTCCAGGGAGGGGGCTTTCTTT. Its protein product is CASSSREGAFF.

This clonotype was detected ten times or more. V usage is TRBV12-3 or TRBV12-4 and J usage is TRBJ2-5; D assignment may be TRBD1 or TRBD2 (6 bases each). The CDR3 totals 17 residues. Trimming shortened V by 0 bases and J by 3 bases, and 17 bases separated the two germline ends. The DNA of the CDR3 is TGTGCCAGCAGTTTAGCGCTAAGGGGGACTTACAAAGAGACCCAGTACTTC. This gives the protein CASSLALRGTYKETQYF.

This sequence joins TRBV7-3 and TRBJ2-6; 11 bases agree with TRBD1. The germline CDR1 and CDR2 sequences are SGHTA and FQGTGA. The CDR3 is made up of 18 amino acids. V shed 5 bases and J 0 bases; nucleotides not matched to a gene: 6. CDR3 sequence (DNA): TGTGCCAGCAGCCGGACAGGGGGCACAAGCTCTGGGGCCAACGTCCTGACTTTC. Its translation: CASSRTGGTSSGANVLTF.

The rearrangement links TRBV29-1 to TRBJ2-4, with no clear D. The CDR3 length is 16 residues. Per the germline V gene, CDR1 is SQVTM and CDR2 is ANQGSEA. The V end was cut by 1 base, the J end by 3 bases, with 16 bases between. CDR3 in amino acids: CSVEVVGEIGKNIQYF. In nucleotides, the CDR3 is TGCAGCGTTGAAGTCGTGGGCGAGATTGGCAAAAACATTCAGTACTTC.

Remarks on this clonotype: This may stem from a read error, because a much larger clone lies one nucleotide away. The chain couples TRBV30 to TRBJ1-1, with D maybe TRBD1 (6 bases). The CDR3 is 12 amino acids. CDR1 is GTSNPN and CDR2 is SVGIG in the germline V gene (reference sequence). The CDR3 loop is CAFNRANTGAFF. CDR3 coding DNA: TGTGCCTTCAACAGGGCGAACACTGGAGCTTTCTTT.

This clonotype has at least ten counts. The rearrangement joins TRBV5-1 to TRBJ1-1; 7 bases match TRBD1. The junction had 6 bases not matched to a gene; V was cut back by 0 bases and J by 10 bases. The V gene's germline CDR1 is SGHRS and CDR2 YFSETQ. The CDR3 is 13 residues long. CDR3 sequence: CASSLEGQVGAFF. CDR3 in DNA: TGCGCCAGCAGCTTGGAAGGACAGGTGGGAGCTTTCTTT.

This clonotype was observed a few times. Since a much larger clone is just one base distant, this may be a read error. In DNA, the CDR3 is TGTGCCAGTAGTCCCTCATTGGGGCTACACTATTGCTACACCTTC. Translated: CASSPSLGLHYCYTF. The chain is built from TRBV19 and TRBJ1-2, with D possibly TRBD1 on 5 matching bases. The CDR3 spans 15 residues. The germline V gene encodes CDR1 LNHDA and CDR2 SQIVND (reference sequence).

This clonotype was found many times. The chain recombines TRBV5-1 with TRBJ2-7, with D perhaps TRBD1 (6 bases). This CDR3 spans 14 amino acids. V was pared by 5 bases and J by 6 bases, with 18 bases between. Germline V CDR1 and CDR2: SGHRS, YFSETQ. The CDR3 DNA follows: TGCGCCAGCAGTCCCGGACAGCAATGGCCCGAGCAGTACTTC. This gives the protein CASSPGQQWPEQYF.

This clonotype was detected many times. In DNA form, the CDR3 reads TGTGCCAGCAGTTTAGACCCGAACACCGGGGAGCTGTTTTTT. Translated: CASSLDPNTGELFF. The chain is built from TRBV28 and TRBJ2-2, with D uncertain. Trimming shortened V by 2 bases and J by 0 bases, and 4 bases separated the two germline ends. Germline V CDR1 and CDR2: MDHEN, SYDVKM. The CDR3 loop spans 14 amino acids. Full variable domain (missing parts from reference TRBV28 and TRBJ2-2): DVKVTQSSRYLVKRTGEKVFLECVQDMDHENMFWYRQDPGLGLRLIYFSYDVKMKEKGDIPEGYSVSREKKERFSLILESASTNQTSMYLCASSLDPNTGELFFGEGSRLTVL.

This clonotype was picked up many times. The CDR3 coding sequence is TGTGCCAGCAGTGAAGGGGTAGGGGGGGCGCCTTGGAACACTGAAGCTTTCTTT. Encoded protein: CASSEGVGGAPWNTEAFF. This chain connects TRBV6-1 to TRBJ1-1, with D perhaps TRBD1 (6 bases). Germline loops: CDR1 MNHNS, CDR2 SASEGT. The CDR3 spans 18 residues. V lost 1 base to trimming and J lost 1 base, with 19 bases between them.

This clonotype was observed many times. This sequence joins TRBV20-1 and TRBJ1-5; D call uncertain. The CDR3 covers 15 residues. CDR1 is DFQATT and CDR2 is SNEGSKA in the germline V gene (reference sequence). Trimming removed 5 bases from V and 5 bases from J, with 19 bases in between. The CDR3 DNA is TGCAGTGCTGGACCCTTCGACACGCAGGATCAGCCCCAGCATTTT. This codes for CSAGPFDTQDQPQHF.

This clonotype was found many times. J is TRBJ2-5 and V is TRBV9; D perhaps matches TRBD1 (5 bases). The germline CDR1 and CDR2 sequences are SGDLS and YYNGEE. Trimming removed 0 bases from V and 5 bases from J, with 20 bases in between. This CDR3 has 17 residues. The CDR3 protein is CASSVGGGVQGSETQYF. The CDR3 DNA is TGTGCCAGCAGCGTAGGAGGTGGGGTGCAGGGATCGGAGACCCAGTACTTC.

This clonotype has a count of ten or more. The chain uses TRBV6-5 and TRBJ2-5; TRBD2 agrees at 7 bases. The CDR3 loop spans 15 amino acids. J lost 3 bases, V lost 1 base, and 5 bases had no gene match. In germline, CDR1 is MNHEY, CDR2 SVGAGI. This CDR3 is CASSYFSSGKETQYF. The CDR3 DNA sequence: TGTGCCAGCAGTTACTTCTCTAGCGGAAAAGAGACCCAGTACTTC.

Concerning this clonotype: At one end the junction does not follow the germline gene, possibly because of a read error. The gene calls are TRBV11-2 and TRBJ1-1; weak D call: TRBD1 (5 bases). The CDR3 consists of 14 residues. The germline V gene has CDR1 SGHAT and CDR2 FQNNGV. In DNA, the CDR3 is TGTGCCTGCAGCTTAGATAGGCATTGGACAGAAGCTTTCTTT. Translation: CACSLDRHWTEAFF.

In this sample, this clonotype turned up a few times. V gene TRBV12-3 or TRBV12-4 combines with J gene TRBJ1-2; weak D call: TRBD1 (5 bases). The CDR3 extends over 15 amino acids. V lost 5 bases and J lost 4, with 17 bases in between. As DNA, the CDR3 is TGTGCCAGCAGTCCCTCCGGGGGACGGCTCTATGGCTACACCTTC. Translation gives CASSPSGGRLYGYTF.

This clonotype has a count of ten or more. CDR3 bases: TGCAGTGCTAGAGATCAGCGGGGGGGACCAAGGAGCTCCTACGAGCAGTACTTC. Its protein product is CSARDQRGGPRSSYEQYF. The chain employs TRBV20-1 and TRBJ2-7; 10 bases line up with TRBD2. V was pared by 0 bases and J by 0 bases, with 11 bases of the junction left unmatched. The CDR3 is made up of 18 amino acids. CDR1 is DFQATT and CDR2 is SNEGSKA in the germline V gene (reference sequence).

This clonotype occurred a few times. The chain carries TRBV3-1 and TRBJ2-5; D possibly matches TRBD1 or TRBD2 (5 bases each). Germline CDR1 and CDR2: LGHDT and YNNKEL (reference sequence). V gave up 2 bases and J gave up 2 bases, with 12 bases separating them. The CDR3 spans 15 residues. CDR3 DNA: TGTGCCAGCAGCCAAAGTCGATGGGGGCAAGAGACCCAGTACTTC. The encoded protein is CASSQSRWGQETQYF.